This passage covers 8 T cell receptor beta chains from one sample sequenced in a study of radiotherapy plus CTLA-4 blockade in lung cancer. Measured with immunoSEQ multiplex PCR; TCRdb has only the in-frame clones, and not every one. The sample includes about 87,000 clones, 85% to 90% seen only once; the top ten take roughly a sixth. The material sequenced was peripheral blood, taken from a patient treated with radiotherapy plus ipilimumab. Receptor source: a human donor with non-small cell lung cancer that progressed on radiotherapy plus ipilimumab.

The chain links TRBV27 to TRBJ2-3; 14 positions agree with TRBD2. Germline V CDR1 and CDR2: MNHEY, SMNVEV (reference sequence). V trimming: 7 bases; J trimming: 1 base; junction bases outside the gene matches: 7. The length of the CDR3 is 17 residues. The CDR3 is CASKRLAGGGGTDTQYF. The CDR3 bases are TGTGCCAGCAAACGACTAGCGGGAGGGGGGGGCACAGATACGCAGTATTTT.

The chain employs TRBV30 and TRBJ1-2; D might be TRBD1 (6 bases). V lost 3 bases and J 12 bases, leaving 14 bases between the germline ends. The CDR3 covers 11 residues. From germline, CDR1 is GTSNPN and CDR2 SVGIG (reference sequence). The CDR3 region has the DNA TGTGCCTGGAGGGGCGGGGGGCGCGACACCTTC. Translated: CAWRGGGRDTF.

The chain couples TRBV18 to TRBJ1-2; 7 nucleotides match TRBD1. Germline loops: CDR1 KGHSH, CDR2 LQKENI. The length of the CDR3 is 14 residues. J lost 7 bases, V lost 4 bases, and 9 bases had no gene match. CDR3 coding DNA: TGTGCCAGCTCACTCGACAGGGTTGGACTTGGCTACACCTTC. Amino acid sequence: CASSLDRVGLGYTF.

In DNA form, the CDR3 reads TGTGCTAGTGGTTCGGGTAACAATCAGCCCCAGCATTTT. As protein: CASGSGNNQPQHF. The rearrangement links TRBV12-5 to TRBJ1-5; D call uncertain. CDR3 length: 13 amino acids. Between the trimmed V and J ends, which lost 4 bases and 3 bases, there was a span of 7 bases. The germline V gene encodes CDR1 LGHNT and CDR2 FRNRAP.

V and J are TRBV28 and TRBJ1-1; D not certain. This CDR3 is 13 amino acids long. V was cut by 5 bases and J by 6 bases, with 13 bases left in between. The germline V gene has CDR1 MDHEN and CDR2 SYDVKM. CDR3 sequence (DNA): TGTGCCAGCAGTCTCCGGACCGGTCCTGAAGCTTTCTTT. It encodes CASSLRTGPEAFF.

The V call is TRBV19, the J call TRBJ1-6, with 8 nucleotides matching TRBD1. Germline CDR1 reads LNHDA; CDR2 reads SQIVND (reference sequence). V shed 3 bases and J 0 bases; nucleotides not matched to a gene: 1. The CDR3 is made up of 16 amino acids. In DNA form, the CDR3 reads TGTGCCAGTAGTATCACAGGGGGCTCCTATAATTCACCCCTCCACTTT. It specifies CASSITGGSYNSPLHF.

The CDR3 here is CASSAWDRDTDTQYF. The CDR3 coding sequence is TGTGCCAGCAGCGCATGGGACAGAGACACAGATACGCAGTATTTT. V and J are TRBV9 and TRBJ2-3; 7 nucleotides align to TRBD1. The trim removed 3 bases at V and 2 bases at J, leaving 6 bases unmatched. The CDR3 is 15 residues long. The V gene's germline CDR1 is SGDLS and CDR2 YYNGEE.

CDR3 amino acids: CASSHWTGSTEAFF. As DNA, the CDR3 is TGCGCCAGCAGCCATTGGACAGGGAGCACTGAAGCTTTCTTT. V and J are TRBV4-3 and TRBJ1-1; TRBD1 matches 8 bases. This CDR3 has 14 amino acids. Per the germline V gene, CDR1 is LGHNA and CDR2 is YSLEER. After removal of 3 bases from V and 4 bases from J, the junction contained 4 bases not matched to a gene.